Listed below are T cell receptor beta chains from one sample, sequenced in a study of blood T cell repertoires in COVID-19. The method was immunoSEQ multiplex PCR; TCRdb's version includes in-frame clones alone and lacks a portion of them. The sample holds around 110,000 clones, 84% seen once. The sequenced material came from PBMCs or T cells enriched from blood (not recorded which). The receptor source for this set is a woman aged 25 to 39 who had recovered from COVID-19. Both conserved end residues are part of each CDR3. The D gene is left open where the match is weak. Clone sizes are given selectively: once, few, many, or a class where the clone is expanded.

j_call clone_size v_call d_call cdr3_nt cdr3_aa
TRBJ2-5 once TRBV9 TRBD2 TGTGCCAGCAGCCAGGGGGTTACTAGCGGGAGGGCCTCGAGGGAGACCCAGTACTTC CASSQGVTSGRASRETQYF
TRBJ1-2 . TRBV18 TRBD1 TGTGCCAGCTCAGCGGGACAGGACTATGGCTACACCTTC CASSAGQDYGYTF
TRBJ2-7 . TRBV24-1 TRBD1 TGTGCCACCAGTGATCGGGACAGGGAAACCTACGAGCAGTACTTC CATSDRDRETYEQYF
TRBJ2-7 . TRBV13 TRBD2 TGTGCCAGCAGCCCACTGGCGGGAGCCAGGGAGCAGTACTTC CASSPLAGAREQYF
TRBJ2-1 . TRBV29-1 . TGCAGCGCCACTGTGCAGCGACAGGAGTTCTTC CSATVQRQEFF
TRBJ2-7 . TRBV6-6 . TGTGCCAGCAGCCCCCAACGCAGCCAGGGGGGCTACGAGCAGTACTTC CASSPQRSQGGYEQYF
TRBJ2-3 . TRBV7-2 TRBD2 TGTGCCAGCAGCCCGGGACTAGCGGGGCCAGATACGCAGTATTTT CASSPGLAGPDTQYF
TRBJ2-5 . TRBV4-2 . TGTGCCAGCAGCCAAGATCTTGACTCGACGGAGACCCAGTACTTC CASSQDLDSTETQYF
TRBJ1-3 few TRBV7-9 . TGTGCCAGCAGCTTACCCACAGTTCATGGAAACACCATATATTTT CASSLPTVHGNTIYF
TRBJ1-2 . TRBV19 TRBD1 TGTGCCAGTAGAAGCACAGGGGTCTATGGCTACACCTTC CASRSTGVYGYTF
TRBJ1-1 . TRBV6-1 TRBD1 TGTGCCAGCAGTGCCGGACAGGGGGGGGATCTGAACACTGAAGCTTTCTTT CASSAGQGGDLNTEAFF
TRBJ2-7 . TRBV19 . TGTGCCAGTAGTATAATGGAGTACGAGCAGTACTTC CASSIMEYEQYF
TRBJ2-1 many TRBV4-3 . TGCGCCAGCAGCCACCTCGGAGACTCCAACAATGAGCAGTTCTTC CASSHLGDSNNEQFF
TRBJ2-5 . TRBV2 . TGTGCCAGCAGTGGGTATCCCCGGTCCCTGGAGACCCAGTACTTC CASSGYPRSLETQYF
TRBJ2-7 . TRBV5-1 TRBD1 TGCGCCAGCAGCCCCGAACAGGGGGCTTCTTCCTACGAGCAGTACTTC CASSPEQGASSYEQYF
TRBJ1-4 . TRBV5-1 TRBD1 TGCGCCAGCAGCAGGGACAGGGGGATGAGGAATGAAAAACTGTTTTTT CASSRDRGMRNEKLFF
TRBJ1-6 . TRBV6-5 . TGTGCCAGCAGTCCAGGGCCCTATAATTCACCCCTCCACTTT CASSPGPYNSPLHF
TRBJ1-6 . TRBV30 . TGTGCCTGGAGACTCTGGCAGGGCACATATTCACCCCTCCACTTT CAWRLWQGTYSPLHF
TRBJ2-3 . TRBV19 . TGTGCCAGTAGTATCGGGGGACCTAGCACAGATACGCAGTATTTT CASSIGGPSTDTQYF
TRBJ2-7 . TRBV14 TRBD2 TGTGCCAGCAGCCAAGTACCGAATCTAGCGGGAGTCCCCTACGAGCAGTACTTC CASSQVPNLAGVPYEQYF
TRBJ2-6 once TRBV28 . TGTGCCAGCAGCGAGGGGGGGTTCTCTGGGGCCAACGTCCTGACTTTC CASSEGGFSGANVLTF
TRBJ2-1 . TRBV18 TRBD2 TGTGCCAGCTCACCGGGACTAGCGGGAGGAATTGAGCAGTTCTTC CASSPGLAGGIEQFF
TRBJ1-6 . TRBV6-5 . TGTGCCAGCAGTTACTCGGCCAGGTTAAATTCACCCCTCCACTTT CASSYSARLNSPLHF
TRBJ1-1 . TRBV7-6 . TGTGCCAGCAGCTTAGCGCGTATAGGCCTGACACAAGCTTTCTTT CASSLARIGLTQAFF
TRBJ2-4 few TRBV4-3 . TGCGCCAGCAGCTCGGCCGATGGAGGGGACATTCAGTACTTC CASSSADGGDIQYF
TRBJ2-1 . TRBV7-9 TRBD2 TGTGCCAGCAGCCCTCGGGGGGGAGCAGACAATGAGCAGTTCTTC CASSPRGGADNEQFF
TRBJ2-7 once TRBV12-3/TRBV12-4 . TGTGCCAGCAGTGCTAGCAGGAACGAGCAGTACTTC CASSASRNEQYF
TRBJ2-7 . TRBV27 TRBD1 TGTGCCAGCAGTTATAAGAATACGAGGGGGCTTGTAACAGCCTACGAGCAGTACTTC CASSYKNTRGLVTAYEQYF
TRBJ2-6 few TRBV7-2 TRBD1 TGTGCCAGCAACCCTCAGGGGGTCGGGGCCAACGTCCTGACTTTC CASNPQGVGANVLTF
TRBJ1-5 . TRBV29-1 . TGCAGCGTTAGTAAAGCCCTGAATCAGCCCCAGCATTTT CSVSKALNQPQHF
TRBJ2-2 . TRBV12-5 TRBD1 TGTGCTAGTGGTTTGCTTCGGACAGGGGGGAAATCCGGGGAGCTGTTTTTT CASGLLRTGGKSGELFF
TRBJ1-4 few TRBV28 . TGTGCCAGCAGTAAAGCTCGGACAGCCCTCAATGAAAAACTGTTTTTT CASSKARTALNEKLFF
TRBJ1-2 . TRBV19 . TGTGCCAGTAGTATAGCGGTGGACTATGGCTACACCTTC CASSIAVDYGYTF
TRBJ1-1 . TRBV7-9 . TGTGCCAGCAGCTTAGTCCAGGGAAGTGGGTCTTTCTTT CASSLVQGSGSFF
TRBJ2-7 . TRBV6-5 TRBD2 TGTGCCAGCAGTTACGCTAGCGGGAGGGCCGGGGAGCAGTACTTC CASSYASGRAGEQYF
TRBJ1-6 once TRBV19 . TGTGCCAGTAGTCCCCAGACTACCTATAATTCACCCCTCCACTTT CASSPQTTYNSPLHF
TRBJ2-1 . TRBV5-1 TRBD2 TGCGCCAGCAGCCCCGCCGCGAGCGGGGGAAGGGAGCAGTTCTTC CASSPAASGGREQFF
TRBJ2-7 . TRBV20-1 . TGCAGTGCTCGTCGGGTGGTCGAGCAGTACTTC CSARRVVEQYF
TRBJ2-7 . TRBV5-6 TRBD1 TGTGCCAGCAGCGGTTCAGGGGGTTACTACGAGCAGTACTTC CASSGSGGYYEQYF
TRBJ1-2 many TRBV30 TRBD1 TGTGCCAGTGGCCGGGACAGGCCCTATGGCTACACCTTC CASGRDRPYGYTF
TRBJ1-5 many TRBV19 . TGTGCCAGTAGCGCCCGGACAGCGATGGATCAGCCCCAGCATTTT CASSARTAMDQPQHF
TRBJ2-1 few TRBV4-3 TRBD2 TGCGCCAGCAGCCAAAAGGGGTCTAGCGGGAGAAATGAGCAGTTCTTC CASSQKGSSGRNEQFF
TRBJ2-5 . TRBV6-5 TRBD2 TGTGCCAGCAAACCAGCGGGAGGGCCGGGGGAGACCCAGTACTTC CASKPAGGPGETQYF
TRBJ1-1 few TRBV7-8 . TGTGCCAGCAGCCCCGGTGGGAGGAACACTGAAGCTTTCTTT CASSPGGRNTEAFF
TRBJ1-3 . TRBV18 . TGTGCCAGCTCACCGGCGGGCTCTGGAAACACCATATATTTT CASSPAGSGNTIYF
TRBJ2-1 . TRBV4-3 TRBD2 TGCGCCAGCAGCCAAGAAGGGCTAGCGGAACCCTACAATGAGCAGTTCTTC CASSQEGLAEPYNEQFF